These T cell receptor beta chains were read from a single sample in a study of CD8+CD57+ T cells in acquired aplastic anemia. TCRdb independently ran MiXCR on the reads; one entry per CDR3 protein. The sample has just over 450,000 distinct CDR3 sequences; about a third are singletons. The sample comprised sorted CD4+, CD8+, or CD8+CD57+ T cells (not recorded which) from PBMCs. The receptors derive from a human donor with aplastic anemia. The CDR3 runs from the conserved cysteine through the conserved F or W. Fields, in order: J gene, D gene, clone size, V gene, CDR3 length, CDR3 protein, CDR3 DNA. A D gene is named only where the DNA matches it firmly. Clone size, where shown, is once, few, many, or a class for clones that have expanded.

j_gene: TRBJ2-5
d_gene: NA
abundance: NA
v_gene: TRBV7-9
len: 14
CDR3aa: CASSFQTHQETQYF
CDR3nt: TGTGCCAGCAGCTTTCAGACCCATCAAGAGACCCAGTACTTC

j_gene: TRBJ1-6
d_gene: TRBD1
abundance: few
v_gene: TRBV20-1
len: 13
CDR3aa: CSAPGQALSPLHF
CDR3nt: TGCAGTGCCCCGGGACAGGCCCTATCACCCCTCCACTTT

j_gene: TRBJ2-7
d_gene: NA
abundance: many
v_gene: TRBV2
len: 14
CDR3aa: CASGGTVVSYEQYF
CDR3nt: TGTGCCAGCGGGGGGACAGTTGTTTCCTACGAGCAGTACTTC

j_gene: TRBJ1-6
d_gene: TRBD1
abundance: NA
v_gene: TRBV13
len: 16
CDR3aa: CASSRRTGRYNSPLHF
CDR3nt: TGTGCCAGCAGCAGACGGACAGGGCGATATAATTCACCCCTCCACTTT

j_gene: TRBJ2-1
d_gene: TRBD2
abundance: few
v_gene: TRBV6-2/TRBV6-3
len: 13
CDR3aa: CASSKTSSNEQFF
CDR3nt: TGTGCCAGCAGCAAGACTAGCAGCAATGAGCAGTTCTTC

j_gene: TRBJ2-7
d_gene: NA
abundance: few
v_gene: TRBV20-1
len: 15
CDR3aa: CSARDPSGTDYEQYF
CDR3nt: TGCAGTGCTAGAGACCCTTCCGGGACGGACTACGAGCAGTACTTC

j_gene: TRBJ2-1
d_gene: NA
abundance: NA
v_gene: TRBV20-1
len: 15
CDR3aa: CSARPTSRSYNEQFF
CDR3nt: TGCAGTGCTAGACCGACTTCCCGCTCCTACAATGAGCAGTTCTTC

j_gene: TRBJ2-3
d_gene: TRBD2
abundance: NA
v_gene: TRBV7-3
len: 14
CDR3aa: CATTWASGGDTQYF
CDR3nt: TGTGCCACTACGTGGGCTAGCGGGGGTGATACGCAGTATTTT

j_gene: TRBJ1-5
d_gene: NA
abundance: many
v_gene: TRBV7-2
len: 15
CDR3aa: CASSLTMFSNQPQHF
CDR3nt: TGTGCCAGCAGCTTGACCATGTTCAGCAATCAGCCCCAGCATTTT

j_gene: TRBJ2-3
d_gene: NA
abundance: many
v_gene: TRBV2
len: 13
CDR3aa: CASRVDSTDTQYF
CDR3nt: TGTGCCAGCAGGGTGGACAGCACAGATACGCAGTATTTT

j_gene: TRBJ2-3
d_gene: TRBD2
abundance: few
v_gene: TRBV20-1
len: 13
CDR3aa: CSVLAGDTDTQYF
CDR3nt: TGCAGTGTCCTAGCGGGGGACACAGATACGCAGTATTTT

j_gene: TRBJ1-6
d_gene: TRBD1
abundance: NA
v_gene: TRBV7-9
len: 15
CDR3aa: CASSLVRQGNSPLHF
CDR3nt: TGTGCCAGCAGCTTAGTCCGACAGGGGAACTCACCCCTCCACTTT

j_gene: TRBJ2-7
d_gene: TRBD2
abundance: many
v_gene: TRBV7-3
len: 13
CDR3aa: CASSSMGGRSMYF
CDR3nt: TGTGCCAGCAGCTCCATGGGCGGGAGGAGCATGTACTTC

j_gene: TRBJ1-3
d_gene: NA
abundance: many
v_gene: TRBV7-8
len: 17
CDR3aa: CASSFQTGSYSGNTIYF
CDR3nt: TGTGCCAGCAGCTTCCAGACAGGCTCCTACTCTGGAAACACCATATATTTT

j_gene: TRBJ1-2
d_gene: NA
abundance: NA
v_gene: TRBV10-3
len: 11
CDR3aa: CAISERGDYTF
CDR3nt: TGTGCCATCAGTGAGCGAGGGGACTACACCTTC

j_gene: TRBJ2-3
d_gene: NA
abundance: few
v_gene: TRBV5-1
len: 15
CDR3aa: CASSLSPSSTDTQYF
CDR3nt: TGCGCCAGCAGCCTGAGTCCTTCTAGCACAGATACGCAGTATTTT

j_gene: TRBJ1-2
d_gene: NA
abundance: NA
v_gene: TRBV10-3
len: 13
CDR3aa: CASSYSSNYGYTF
CDR3nt: TGTGCCAGCAGTTACAGTTCTAACTATGGCTACACCTTC

j_gene: TRBJ2-3
d_gene: TRBD1
abundance: many
v_gene: TRBV2
len: 14
CDR3aa: CASRLTGNTDTQYF
CDR3nt: TGTGCCAGCAGACTGACAGGGAACACAGATACGCAGTATTTT

j_gene: TRBJ2-7
d_gene: TRBD2
abundance: many
v_gene: TRBV15
len: 20
CDR3aa: CATSRIGPLRLAGTAYEQYF
CDR3nt: TGTGCCACCAGCAGGATTGGGCCGTTACGACTAGCGGGAACGGCCTACGAGCAGTACTTC

j_gene: TRBJ2-2
d_gene: TRBD1
abundance: NA
v_gene: TRBV27
len: 16
CDR3aa: CASSLANRGNTGELFF
CDR3nt: TGTGCCAGCAGTCTGGCTAACAGGGGCAATACCGGGGAGCTGTTTTTT

j_gene: TRBJ2-3
d_gene: NA
abundance: few
v_gene: TRBV2
len: 15
CDR3aa: CASSHGQLPTDTQYF
CDR3nt: TGTGCCAGTTCGCACGGACAGTTACCCACAGATACGCAGTATTTT

j_gene: TRBJ2-7
d_gene: TRBD2
abundance: few
v_gene: TRBV9
len: 15
CDR3aa: CASSVDAGADGEQYF
CDR3nt: TGTGCCAGCAGCGTAGATGCGGGAGCAGACGGCGAGCAGTACTTC

j_gene: TRBJ1-5
d_gene: NA
abundance: NA
v_gene: TRBV19
len: 17
CDR3aa: CASSIMGAGRDNQPQHF
CDR3nt: TGTGCCAGTAGTATCATGGGGGCAGGGCGCGACAATCAGCCCCAGCATTTT

j_gene: TRBJ2-7
d_gene: NA
abundance: NA
v_gene: TRBV29-1
len: 13
CDR3aa: CSVDRGSSSEQYF
CDR3nt: TGCAGCGTTGACCGGGGGTCATCGTCCGAGCAGTACTTC

j_gene: TRBJ2-7
d_gene: TRBD1
abundance: NA
v_gene: TRBV29-1
len: 13
CDR3aa: CSVYRTGADEQYF
CDR3nt: TGCAGCGTGTATCGGACAGGGGCGGACGAGCAGTACTTC

j_gene: TRBJ2-2
d_gene: TRBD1
abundance: NA
v_gene: TRBV12-5
len: 16
CDR3aa: CASARYRGLGTGELFF
CDR3nt: TGTGCTAGTGCCCGTTACAGGGGGCTGGGCACCGGGGAGCTGTTTTTT

j_gene: TRBJ1-3
d_gene: NA
abundance: NA
v_gene: TRBV20-1
len: 16
CDR3aa: CSASGQFRGTRNTIYF
CDR3nt: TGCAGTGCTAGTGGTCAGTTCCGGGGGACAAGAAACACCATATATTTT

j_gene: TRBJ2-7
d_gene: TRBD1
abundance: many
v_gene: TRBV19
len: 15
CDR3aa: CASSIAGQGPYEQYF
CDR3nt: TGTGCCAGTAGTATAGCGGGACAGGGTCCGTACGAGCAGTACTTC

j_gene: TRBJ1-2
d_gene: NA
abundance: NA
v_gene: TRBV30
len: 15
CDR3aa: CAWSHGQGGRRGYTF
CDR3nt: TGTGCCTGGAGTCACGGGCAGGGTGGACGACGTGGCTACACCTTC

j_gene: TRBJ2-7
d_gene: TRBD1
abundance: many
v_gene: TRBV10-2
len: 14
CDR3aa: CASSGGTGHYEQYF
CDR3nt: TGCGCCAGCAGTGGGGGGACAGGACACTACGAGCAGTACTTC

j_gene: TRBJ2-7
d_gene: NA
abundance: NA
v_gene: TRBV5-1
len: 14
CDR3aa: CASSLGQAPYEQYF
CDR3nt: TGCGCCAGCAGCTTGGGACAGGCCCCCTACGAGCAGTACTTC

j_gene: TRBJ2-1
d_gene: TRBD2
abundance: NA
v_gene: TRBV19
len: 16
CDR3aa: CASSMLAGDTYNEQFF
CDR3nt: TGTGCCAGTAGTATGCTAGCGGGGGACACCTACAATGAGCAGTTCTTC

j_gene: TRBJ2-7
d_gene: TRBD1
abundance: NA
v_gene: TRBV5-4
len: 12
CDR3aa: CASSVYRGEQYF
CDR3nt: TGTGCCAGCAGCGTGTACAGGGGCGAGCAGTACTTC

j_gene: TRBJ2-5
d_gene: NA
abundance: many
v_gene: TRBV7-8
len: 13
CDR3aa: CASIWGGQETQYF
CDR3nt: TGTGCCAGCATCTGGGGGGGCCAGGAGACCCAGTACTTC

j_gene: TRBJ2-1
d_gene: NA
abundance: NA
v_gene: TRBV19
len: 14
CDR3aa: CASSILAVHNEQFF
CDR3nt: TGTGCCAGTAGTATTTTGGCGGTTCACAATGAGCAGTTCTTC

j_gene: TRBJ1-1
d_gene: NA
abundance: many
v_gene: TRBV10-1
len: 17
CDR3aa: CASSEVIRGNRETEAFF
CDR3nt: TGCGCCAGCAGTGAGGTAATTAGGGGAAACAGGGAAACTGAAGCTTTCTTT

j_gene: TRBJ1-2
d_gene: NA
abundance: many
v_gene: TRBV7-9
len: 11
CDR3aa: CASSSEGGYTF
CDR3nt: TGCGCCAGCAGCTCCGAGGGCGGCTACACCTTC

j_gene: TRBJ2-7
d_gene: NA
abundance: NA
v_gene: TRBV5-5
len: 15
CDR3aa: CASSLGGPGIYEQYF
CDR3nt: TGTGCCAGCAGCTTAGGGGGTCCGGGGATATACGAGCAGTACTTC

j_gene: TRBJ2-3
d_gene: TRBD2
abundance: once
v_gene: TRBV2
len: 14
CDR3aa: CASRLGLAVDTQYF
CDR3nt: TGTGCCAGCAGACTGGGACTAGCGGTAGATACGCAGTATTTT

j_gene: TRBJ1-2
d_gene: TRBD1
abundance: NA
v_gene: TRBV24-1
len: 15
CDR3aa: CATSDAGTVNYGYTF
CDR3nt: TGTGCCACCAGTGATGCCGGGACAGTAAACTATGGCTACACCTTC

j_gene: TRBJ2-7
d_gene: TRBD2
abundance: many
v_gene: TRBV7-3
len: 13
CDR3aa: CASSHGGAGEQYF
CDR3nt: TGTGCCAGCAGCCATGGAGGAGCGGGGGAGCAGTACTTC

j_gene: TRBJ1-6
d_gene: NA
abundance: few
v_gene: TRBV3-1
len: 15
CDR3aa: CASSQRDLYNSPLHF
CDR3nt: TGTGCCAGCAGCCAGAGGGACCTCTATAATTCACCCCTCCACTTT